A selection of T cell receptor beta chains follows, all from one sample in a study of CD8 T cells in Susac syndrome. TCRdb used MiXCR to reprocess the immunoSEQ multiplex PCR reads, holding one entry per CDR3 protein. The data show under 250,000 distinct CDR3 sequences, with 93% seen just once and roughly 0.07% held by the top ten. Sequencing was done on a sample of CD4+ T cells from PBMCs. The origin of the receptors is a human donor with multiple sclerosis. Both conserved end residues are trimmed from each CDR3.

v_gene,j_gene,CDR3aa
TRBV10-3,TRBJ2-3,AISESASGSTDTQY
TRBV12-5,TRBJ1-1,ASGLGQGGNTEAF
TRBV12-3/TRBV12-4,TRBJ2-2,ASPPGRALPGELF
TRBV20-1,TRBJ2-5,SARTSGGRETQY
TRBV7-7,TRBJ2-3,ASSLTEGRKSTDTQY
TRBV5-1,TRBJ2-1,ASSSQGQGAYNEQF
TRBV5-1,TRBJ1-2,ASSSPGSYGYT
TRBV29-1,TRBJ1-1,SVGAGGGMNTEAF
TRBV11-2,TRBJ1-1,ASSLKRQGARVMNTEAF
TRBV24-1,TRBJ2-3,ATSVEGPRPDTQY
TRBV24-1,TRBJ1-5,ATSDSRWDQPQH